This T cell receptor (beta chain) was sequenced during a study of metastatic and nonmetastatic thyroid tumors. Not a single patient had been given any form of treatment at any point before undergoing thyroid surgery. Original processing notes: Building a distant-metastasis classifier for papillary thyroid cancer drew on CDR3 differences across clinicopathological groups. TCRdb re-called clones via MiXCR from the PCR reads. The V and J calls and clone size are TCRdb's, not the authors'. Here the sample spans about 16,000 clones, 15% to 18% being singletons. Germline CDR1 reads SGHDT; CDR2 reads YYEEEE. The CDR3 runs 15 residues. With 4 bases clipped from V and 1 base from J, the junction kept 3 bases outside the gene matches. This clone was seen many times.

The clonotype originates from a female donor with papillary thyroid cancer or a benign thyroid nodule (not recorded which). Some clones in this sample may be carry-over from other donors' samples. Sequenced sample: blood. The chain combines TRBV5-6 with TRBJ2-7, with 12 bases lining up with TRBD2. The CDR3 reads CASSHGLAGSYEQYF. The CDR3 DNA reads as TGTGCCAGCAGCCACGGACTAGCGGGATCCTACGAGCAGTACTTC. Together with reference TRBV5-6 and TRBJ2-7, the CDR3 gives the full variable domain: DAGVTQSPTHLIKTRGQQVTLRCSPKSGHDTVSWYQQALGQGPQFIFQYYEEEERQRGNFPDRFSGHQFPNYSSELNVNALLLGDSALYLCASSHGLAGSYEQYFGPGTRLTVT.